This TCR beta chain was obtained from a study of T-cell memory formation after mild COVID-19. Study as a whole: Clustering of TCRs was largely donor specific.

As concerns this clonotype: The antigen is undetermined. A junction boundary mismatches the germline segment, possibly from a read error.

Regarding the study as a whole: Contracting CD4+ clones lay largely in CM and EM, with CD8+ ones residing in EMRA. Researchers found some responding clones in pre-infection memory, a sign that cross-reactive memory joined.

TCRdb reprocessed the 5' RACE reads with MiXCR, giving one entry per CDR3 protein. The sample lists 290,000 or so distinct CDR3 sequences, roughly a fifth occurring once. Germline V CDR1 and CDR2: SGHVS, FNYEAQ. This CDR3 is built from 13 residues. This chain connects TRBV7-6 to TRBJ1-1; TRBD1 might be the D (5 bases). This TCR came from a man between 18 and 35 years old who had mild COVID-19 (a few samples of this study predate the infection). Cell type and time point are not known. The sample taken for sequencing was PBMCs or a T cell subset sorted from them (not recorded which). Written as DNA, the CDR3 is TGTGCCAGCAGCCAAGCCTGGGGCACTGAAGCTGTCTTT. It translates to CASSQAWGTEAVF.